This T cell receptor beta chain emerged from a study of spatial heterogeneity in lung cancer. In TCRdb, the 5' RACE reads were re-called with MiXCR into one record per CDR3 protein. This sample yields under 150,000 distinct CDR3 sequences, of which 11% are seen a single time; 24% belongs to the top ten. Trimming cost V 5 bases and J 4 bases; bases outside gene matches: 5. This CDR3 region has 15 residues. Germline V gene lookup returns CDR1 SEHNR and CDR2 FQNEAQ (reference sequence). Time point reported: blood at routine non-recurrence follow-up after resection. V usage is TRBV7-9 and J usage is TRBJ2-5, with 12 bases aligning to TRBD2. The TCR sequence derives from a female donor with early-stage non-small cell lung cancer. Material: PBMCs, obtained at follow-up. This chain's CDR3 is CASSQTSGGGETQYF. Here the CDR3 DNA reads TGTGCCAGCAGCCAGACTAGCGGGGGAGGAGAGACCCAGTACTTC.